The present TCR beta chain was sequenced within a study of technical replicates of blood from a handful of donors. Only in-frame clones appear in the TCRdb table, and some are missing; sequencing was by immunoSEQ multiplex PCR. Of about 80,000 clones in the sample, over 75% were seen once. This CDR3 contains 15 residues. Trimming left V 4 bases short and J 0 bases short, with 13 bases between. Germline CDR1 reads MDHEN; CDR2 reads SYDVKM. The chain joins TRBV28 to TRBJ2-7; tentative D call: TRBD1 (5 bases). Input material: T cells isolated from PBMCs. This receptor was taken from a human donor in good health. In DNA, the CDR3 is TGTGCCAGCAGTTCCGGACACTGGAGCTCCTACGAGCAGTACTTC. Its translation: CASSSGHWSSYEQYF.